These 9 T cell receptor beta chains were all obtained from the same sample, sequenced in a study of T cell responses to AZD1222 COVID-19 vaccine. The protocol was immunoSEQ multiplex PCR, while the TCRdb copy is restricted to in-frame clones and leaves out a portion. In the table there are about 140,000 clones, 80% to 95% of which are singletons. The source was peripheral blood, collected on day 0 of AZD1222 vaccination. The receptors were gathered from an adult in good health.

The chain carries TRBV27 and TRBJ2-7, with TRBD1 matching over 10 bases. After removal of 3 bases from V and 2 bases from J, the junction contained 10 bases not matched to a gene. This CDR3 contains 17 residues. CDR1 and CDR2 from the germline V gene are MNHEY and SMNVEV (reference sequence). CDR3 residues: CASSFQVSGTGAYEQYF. The CDR3 DNA reads TGTGCCAGCAGTTTTCAGGTCAGCGGGACAGGGGCCTACGAGCAGTACTTC.

The rearrangement links TRBV6-5 to TRBJ2-7, with D perhaps matching TRBD1 (6 bases). CDR1 MNHEY and CDR2 SVGAGI come from the germline V gene. V gave up 8 bases and J gave up 5 bases, with 19 bases separating them. The CDR3 extends over 14 amino acids. CDR3 nucleotide sequence: TGTGCCAGCCATAAGACAGGCGCGGTGGACGAGCAGTACTTC. It encodes CASHKTGAVDEQYF.

The J gene is TRBJ1-4, the V gene TRBV30, with D maybe TRBD1 (6 bases). Trimming shortened V by 0 bases and J by 8 bases, and 13 bases separated the two germline ends. This CDR3 spans 14 amino acids. Germline loops: CDR1 GTSNPN, CDR2 SVGIG (reference sequence). CDR3 protein: CAWSVEGRGEKLFF. As DNA, the CDR3 is TGTGCCTGGAGTGTGGAGGGGAGGGGGGAAAAACTGTTTTTT.

The chain combines TRBV20-1 with TRBJ2-5, with 8 bases aligning to TRBD2. V lost 3 bases, J lost 5 bases, and 11 bases stayed unmatched. The germline gives CDR1 DFQATT, CDR2 SNEGSKA (reference sequence). The CDR3 is 15 residues long. The CDR3 loop reads CSASSGVVRAETQYF. The CDR3 DNA follows: TGCAGTGCTAGTAGCGGGGTGGTGAGAGCGGAGACCCAGTACTTC.

The chain combines TRBV4-1 with TRBJ1-3; D unclear. V lost 1 base and J lost 1, with 8 bases in between. Germline lookup yields CDR1 MGHRA and CDR2 YSYEKL. The CDR3 loop spans 15 amino acids. The chain's CDR3 is CASSQVLASGNTIYF. The CDR3 DNA reads TGCGCCAGCAGCCAAGTTTTGGCATCTGGAAACACCATATATTTT.

This clone was seen a handful of times. V usage is TRBV6-6 and J usage is TRBJ2-3; D is unresolved. V shed 6 bases and J shed 0 bases, with 13 bases lying between them. The CDR3 has 15 residues. CDR1 and CDR2 from the germline V gene are MNHNY and SVGAGI (reference sequence). The CDR3 DNA reads TGTGCCAGCAGAAGGCCCACTCCAAGCACAGATACGCAGTATTTT. Its protein is CASRRPTPSTDTQYF.

This clone was seen more than once but under ten times. The rearrangement uses TRBV14 and TRBJ1-6; 7 bases agree with TRBD1. V shed 0 bases, J shed 6 bases, and the junction held 8 bases outside the gene matches. This CDR3 is built from 17 residues. Germline values: CDR1 SGHDN, CDR2 FVKESK. As DNA, the CDR3 is TGTGCCAGCAGCCAAGAGAGAGGGGGCGCGAGTAATTCACCCCTCCACTTT. Translated: CASSQERGGASNSPLHF.

The V call is TRBV5-6, the J call TRBJ2-4; 7 nucleotides line up with TRBD1. Germline V CDR1 and CDR2: SGHDT, YYEEEE. CDR3 length equals 15 residues. The junction had 6 bases not matched to a gene; V was cut back by 5 bases and J by 1 base. CDR3 loop: CASRRDRAAKNIQYF. The CDR3 DNA reads TGTGCCAGCAGACGTGACAGGGCTGCCAAAAACATTCAGTACTTC. The full variable domain, rest sourced from reference TRBV5-6 and TRBJ2-4, is DAGVTQSPTHLIKTRGQQVTLRCSPKSGHDTVSWYQQALGQGPQFIFQYYEEEERQRGNFPDRFSGHQFPNYSSELNVNALLLGDSALYLCASRRDRAAKNIQYFGAGTRLSVL.

The J gene is TRBJ1-2, the V gene TRBV28, with D uncertain. Trimming took off 2 bases at V and 2 bases at J, with 6 bases between the two ends. The CDR3 length is 13 residues. The germline gives CDR1 MDHEN, CDR2 SYDVKM. In nucleotides, the CDR3 is TGTGCCAGCAGTTTAGGCAGAAACTATGGCTACACCTTC. Residues: CASSLGRNYGYTF.